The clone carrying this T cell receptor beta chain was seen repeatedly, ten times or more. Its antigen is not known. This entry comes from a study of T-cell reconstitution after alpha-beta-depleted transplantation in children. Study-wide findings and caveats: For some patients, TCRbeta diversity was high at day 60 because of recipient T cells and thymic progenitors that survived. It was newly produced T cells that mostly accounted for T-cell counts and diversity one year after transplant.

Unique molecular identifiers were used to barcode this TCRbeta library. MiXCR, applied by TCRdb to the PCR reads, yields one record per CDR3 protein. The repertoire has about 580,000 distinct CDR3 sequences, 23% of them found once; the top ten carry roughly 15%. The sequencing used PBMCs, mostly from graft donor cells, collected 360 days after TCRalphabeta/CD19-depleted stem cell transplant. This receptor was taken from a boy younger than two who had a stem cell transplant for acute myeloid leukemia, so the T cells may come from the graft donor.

The CDR3 loop reads CSARDSRLGYNEQFF. In DNA, the CDR3 is TGCAGTGCTAGAGACTCCCGACTTGGGTACAATGAGCAGTTCTTC. The chain couples TRBV20-1 to TRBJ2-1, with unresolved D. Trimming shortened V by 0 bases and J by 4 bases, and 13 bases separated the two germline ends. This CDR3 comprises 15 residues. The germline V gene encodes CDR1 DFQATT and CDR2 SNEGSKA (reference sequence).